The 20 T cell receptor beta chains given below trace back to one sample, sequenced in a study of response to subunit inactivated influenza vaccine. TCRdb analysed the RT-PCR reads with MiXCR anew, one entry per CDR3 protein. The sample shows under 950,000 distinct CDR3 sequences, 21% of them seen only once. The input for sequencing was PBMCs from blood, taken 5 days after vaccination. All receptors derive from a man aged 45-65 years who received an inactivated influenza vaccine.

The chain recombines TRBV12-3 or TRBV12-4 with TRBJ1-6, with a weak D call TRBD1 (5 bases). The V and J ends lost 7 bases and 10 bases respectively, with 17 bases between them. The CDR3 length is 14 residues. The CDR3 is CASTTGHGGSPLHF. As DNA, the CDR3 is TGTGCCAGCACTACTGGACATGGAGGATCACCCCTCCACTTT.

This clonotype was counted only a few times. V usage is TRBV5-1 and J usage is TRBJ1-2; 8 nucleotides match TRBD1. Germline V gene lookup returns CDR1 SGHRS and CDR2 YFSETQ. J gave up 3 bases and V 0 bases, and 1 base lay outside the gene matches. The CDR3 contains 14 residues. The chain's CDR3 is CASSLATGDYGYTF. The CDR3 coding sequence is TGCGCCAGCAGCTTGGCGACAGGGGACTATGGCTACACCTTC.

The V call is TRBV25-1, the J call TRBJ2-4; 7 bases agree with TRBD2. After removal of 3 bases from V and 1 base from J, the junction contained 3 bases not matched to a gene. The CDR3 is 15 residues long. The germline CDR1 and CDR2 sequences are MGHDK and SYGVNS. Here the CDR3 reads CASSEGGVAKNIQYF. The CDR3 DNA sequence: TGTGCCAGCAGTGAGGGGGGGGTGGCCAAAAACATTCAGTACTTC.

The V call is TRBV28, the J call TRBJ2-7, with a tentative D call TRBD1 (7 bases). V was pared by 6 bases and J by 7 bases, with 19 bases between. The germline CDR1 and CDR2 sequences are MDHEN and SYDVKM. This CDR3 comprises 14 residues. CDR3 sequence (DNA): TGTGCCAGCAGACACAACAGGGGAGGTTGGGAGCAGTACTTC. Translated, it gives CASRHNRGGWEQYF.

This clonotype appeared a few times. This chain links TRBV4-2 with TRBJ2-7; 11 nucleotides line up with TRBD2. The germline gives CDR1 LGHNA, CDR2 YNFKEQ. The ends lost 0 bases at V and 7 bases at J; junction bases unmatched: 14. This CDR3 is 18 amino acids long. The CDR3 DNA reads as TGTGCCAGCAGCCAAGATGCTAGCGGGGGGCTACCCCGAGTAGAGCAGTACTTC. This translates into CASSQDASGGLPRVEQYF.

In this sample, this clonotype turned up a few times. V is TRBV29-1 and J is TRBJ1-2, with 7 bases aligning to TRBD1. CDR1 SQVTM and CDR2 ANQGSEA come from the germline V gene. This CDR3 region has 13 residues. Trimming cost V 6 bases and J 6 bases; bases outside gene matches: 10. DNA of the CDR3: TGCAGCGTCACACAGGGGACTTCTAATGGCTACACCTTC. Its translation is CSVTQGTSNGYTF. The variable domain in full, completed from reference TRBV29-1 and TRBJ1-2, reads SAVISQKPSRDICQRGTSLTIQCQVDSQVTMMFWYRQQPGQSLTLIATANQGSEATYESGFVIDKFPISRPNLTFSTLTVSNMSPEDSSIYLCSVTQGTSNGYTFGSGTRLTVV.

Only a few counts were recorded for this clonotype. This rearrangement joins TRBV12-3 or TRBV12-4 to TRBJ2-4; the D is unclear. V gave up 5 bases and J gave up 0 bases, with 17 bases separating them. The CDR3 contains 17 residues. CDR3 region: CASSPSVESVAKNIQYF. DNA of the CDR3: TGTGCCAGCAGTCCCAGCGTTGAGTCGGTAGCCAAAAACATTCAGTACTTC.

The J gene is TRBJ1-5, the V gene TRBV7-8; D gene uncertain. CDR3 size: 15 residues. Germline values: CDR1 SGHVS, CDR2 FQNEAQ. The V and J ends lost 3 bases and 0 bases respectively, with 9 bases between them. CDR3 DNA sequence: TGTGCCAGCAGCTTCATGATAAATAGCAATCAGCCCCAGCATTTT. It specifies CASSFMINSNQPQHF.

The V and J genes are TRBV6-5 and TRBJ2-7, with TRBD1 matching over 12 bases. Germline V lookup: CDR1 MNHEY, CDR2 SVGAGI. The CDR3 length is 19 residues. The V gene end was trimmed by 2 bases and the J gene end by 0 bases; junction bases not matched to a gene: 11. CDR3 region: CASSYDGTGGARGSYEQYF. The CDR3 nucleotides are TGTGCCAGCAGTTACGATGGGACAGGGGGCGCGAGAGGCTCCTACGAGCAGTACTTC.

Ten or more counts support this clonotype. CDR3 sequence (DNA): TGCAGTGCCCCCCCGGCGGGAACCACAGATACGCAGTATTTT. The encoded protein is CSAPPAGTTDTQYF. The chain employs TRBV20-1 and TRBJ2-3; weak D call: TRBD2 (6 bases). The CDR3 covers 14 residues. The V end lost 6 bases, the J end lost 2 bases, and 15 bases lay between the germline ends. The germline CDR1 and CDR2 sequences are DFQATT and SNEGSKA (reference sequence).

This clonotype has just a few counts. The chain is built from TRBV5-1 and TRBJ2-2; 7 bases agree with TRBD2. V gave up 2 bases and J gave up 3 bases; unmatched junction bases: 7. In germline, CDR1 is SGHRS, CDR2 YFSETQ. The CDR3 has 16 amino acids. The CDR3: CASSFSGTTDTGELFF. CDR3 nucleotides: TGCGCCAGCAGCTTTTCCGGGACTACAGACACCGGGGAGCTGTTTTTT.

The sample holds a few counts of this clonotype. The chain carries TRBV13 and TRBJ1-6, with D possibly TRBD1 on 5 matching bases. CDR3 size: 14 residues. The V end lost 4 bases, the J end lost 7 bases, and 11 bases lay between the germline ends. Germline V gives CDR1 PRHDT, CDR2 FYEKMQ (reference sequence). Written as DNA, the CDR3 is TGTGCCAGCAGCTCCAGGGCTCAGAATTCACCCCTCCACTTT. This codes for CASSSRAQNSPLHF.

V usage is TRBV7-9 and J usage is TRBJ2-4, with TRBD2 as a possible D gene (6 bases). V dropped 3 bases and J dropped 6 bases, with 12 bases sitting between them. Germline V gene data show CDR1 as SEHNR and CDR2 as FQNEAQ (reference sequence). The CDR3 sequence is 14 residues long. The DNA of the CDR3 is TGTGCCAGCAGCTTCCAAGGAGGGGTAAACATTCAGTACTTC. Protein product: CASSFQGGVNIQYF.

This clonotype was counted at least ten times. The chain couples TRBV7-2 to TRBJ1-6; D not resolved. The CDR3 consists of 13 residues. Trimming removed 0 bases from V and 7 bases from J, with 4 bases in between. Per germline, CDR1 SGHTA and CDR2 FQGNSA. CDR3 in amino acids: CASSLAPNSPLHF. Here the CDR3 DNA reads TGTGCCAGCAGCTTAGCCCCGAATTCACCCCTCCACTTT. The full variable domain, its missing parts supplied by reference TRBV7-2 and TRBJ1-6, is GAGVSQSPSNKVTEKGKDVELRCDPISGHTALYWYRQSLGQGLEFLIYFQGNSAPDKSGLPSDRFSAERTGGSVSTLTIQRTQQEDSAVYLCASSLAPNSPLHFGNGTRLTVT.

This clonotype was observed many times. The chain couples TRBV12-3 or TRBV12-4 to TRBJ2-1; the match to TRBD1 covers 9 bases. There are 15 residues in the CDR3. The ends lost 6 bases at V and 8 bases at J; junction bases unmatched: 11. The CDR3 DNA follows: TGTGCCAGCAGCCTACAGGGGGCCCAAAGGTATGAGCAGTTCTTC. Its translation: CASSLQGAQRYEQFF.

This clonotype was observed a few times. The DNA for the CDR3 is TGTGCCAGCAGCCACGACGGGACAGGGGGCTACGAGCAGTACTTC. Its protein product is CASSHDGTGGYEQYF. The chain recombines TRBV3-1 with TRBJ2-7, with 11 bases identical to TRBD1. Losses at the gene ends were 3 bases for V and 3 bases for J; bases not matched to a gene: 4. Germline CDR1 is LGHDT and CDR2 is YNNKEL (reference sequence). This CDR3 comprises 15 residues.

The chain employs TRBV7-2 and TRBJ1-1; D is undetermined. The V and J ends lost 5 bases and 3 bases respectively, with 16 bases between them. The CDR3 runs to 15 residues. CDR1 and CDR2 from the germline V gene are SGHTA and FQGNSA. This chain's CDR3 is CASSRLRRGDTEAFF. The DNA for the CDR3 is TGTGCCAGCAGCCGTTTGAGGCGTGGGGACACTGAAGCTTTCTTT.

The chain is built from TRBV20-1 and TRBJ1-1; D may be TRBD1 (6 bases). Germline lookup yields CDR1 DFQATT and CDR2 SNEGSKA (reference sequence). Trimming took 0 bases from V and 3 from J, leaving 20 bases between them. The CDR3 totals 17 residues. CDR3: CSARDFRMGAQDTEAFF. DNA for the CDR3: TGCAGTGCTAGAGATTTCCGGATGGGGGCTCAGGACACTGAAGCTTTCTTT.

This clonotype has a handful of counts. V and J are TRBV5-1 and TRBJ1-1; perhaps TRBD1 as D (5 bases). Deletions cut 0 bases from V and 4 bases from J, with 13 bases between. This CDR3 is built from 15 residues. Per germline, CDR1 SGHRS and CDR2 YFSETQ. The CDR3: CASSLGGRLGTEAFF. In DNA, the CDR3 is TGCGCCAGCAGCTTGGGGGGCAGACTGGGCACTGAAGCTTTCTTT. The full variable domain, completed using reference TRBV5-1 and TRBJ1-1, is KAGVTQTPRYLIKTRGQQVTLSCSPISGHRSVSWYQQTPGQGLQFLFEYFSETQRNKGNFPGRFSGRQFSNSRSEMNVSTLELGDSALYLCASSLGGRLGTEAFFGQGTRLTVV.

The table lists this clonotype with a few counts. The V call is TRBV7-2, the J call TRBJ1-1; 7 bases match TRBD1. Germline V gene sequence: CDR1 SGHTA, CDR2 FQGNSA. J gave up 1 base and V 5 bases, and 7 bases lay outside the gene matches. There are 15 residues in the CDR3. DNA for the CDR3: TGTGCCAGCAGCAAAGGACAGGCGTCGAACACTGAAGCTTTCTTT. Translation: CASSKGQASNTEAFF.